This entry describes one T cell receptor beta chain. Its target is unknown. Patients included in sequencing had previously demonstrated CD8+CD57+ cell expansion by flow cytometry. This record comes from a study of CD8+CD57+ T cells in acquired aplastic anemia. Study-level results: CD8+ Simpson's diversity did not differ significantly between patients and controls. Patients had around 28 CD8+ CDR3 sequences in common with controls (the shared set).

Per germline, CDR1 MNHEY and CDR2 SVGAGI. V shed 2 bases and J shed 4 bases, with 8 bases lying between them. The CDR3 contains 14 residues. Genomic DNA templated the TCR beta VDJ and CDR3 profiling. Via MiXCR, TCRdb re-called the reads, giving one row per CDR3 protein. The data hold about 160,000 distinct CDR3 sequences, with roughly 48% observed a single time. The TCR comes from a human donor with aplastic anemia. V usage is TRBV6-5 and J usage is TRBJ1-4; D unresolved. Sequencing was performed on sorted CD4+, CD8+, or CD8+CD57+ T cells (not recorded which) from PBMCs. CDR3 in amino acids: CASSYLEVNEKLFF. CDR3 DNA: TGTGCCAGCAGTTACCTGGAAGTTAATGAAAAACTGTTTTTT.